This T cell receptor (beta chain) came from a study of OX40 agonist ivuxolimab in advanced cancers. Study information: The patients received agonistic anti-OX40 (CD134) antibody ivuxolimab. Those treated in dose escalation had hepatocellular carcinoma, melanoma, renal cell cancer or head and neck cancer. Partial responses were achieved by three patients, of whom one had hepatocellular carcinoma and two had cutaneous melanoma.

This clone has a single count. Its antigen is undetermined. The study, taken as a whole, reports: Nonresponders included some who also had low normalized T-cell clonal expansion.

Repertoires were generated with immunoSEQ multiplex PCR, while TCRdb's copy carries only in-frame clones and drops some. The profile shows over 70,000 clones, around 86% of them singletons. The receptor's source is an adult with an advanced solid tumor such as melanoma, head and neck, liver or kidney cancer. This specimen consisted of CD4+ or CD8+ T cells sorted from blood, obtained in a trial of the OX40 agonist ivuxolimab.

DNA of the CDR3: TGTGCCAGCAGCCAAGAGCCGGGGCAGAAGTCCTACGAGCAGTACTTC. Translation gives CASSQEPGQKSYEQYF. The genes are TRBV4-2 and TRBJ2-7, with D perhaps being TRBD1 or TRBD2 (5 bases each). CDR1 is LGHNA and CDR2 is YNFKEQ in the germline V gene. The CDR3 totals 16 residues. V lost 0 bases, J lost 1 base, and 13 bases lay in between.